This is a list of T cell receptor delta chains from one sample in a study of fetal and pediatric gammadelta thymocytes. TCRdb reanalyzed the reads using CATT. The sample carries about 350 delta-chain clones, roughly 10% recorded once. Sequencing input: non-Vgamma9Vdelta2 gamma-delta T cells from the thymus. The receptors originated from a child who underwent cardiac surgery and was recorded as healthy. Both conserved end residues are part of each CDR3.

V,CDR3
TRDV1,CALGGSLPGFSWDTRQMFF
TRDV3,CASKLKIFPGNTRANFCTDKLIF
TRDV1,CALGGLGGVLLPENDKLIF
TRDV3,CALPWAYWGIGPLRSWDTRQMFF
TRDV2,CACDLSGGYRYTDKLIF
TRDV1,CALGERNPPGILTDKLIF
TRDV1,CALGELTLQHWGVTDKLIF
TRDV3,CAFRRWGDTPKAYTDKLIF
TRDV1,CALGELGRFLLGEYTDKLIF
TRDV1,CALGRAGSGDLATDKLIF
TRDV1,CALGEPLPVLWGIRWRLTAQLFF
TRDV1,CALLTPPIRGPDKLIF
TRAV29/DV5,CAASDVRTVPLVGTDKLIF
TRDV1,CALGEGPLLHFKLIF
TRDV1,CALGELTLQHWGTPYTDKLIF
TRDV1,CALGEPTSGRPVLGDTLSSWDTRQMFF
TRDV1,CALGELGGKPQSPRTGGPFSDTDKLIF
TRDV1,CALGEYRVVLGNTDKLIF
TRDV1,CALGEGLVYPGGTTDKLIF
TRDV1,CALGEPTSGRPVLGDTSFPDPYTDKLIF
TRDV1,CALGDHIPIVLGDTTLTAQLFF
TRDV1,CALGGLPSSPGGYKYTDKLIF
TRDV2,CACDATWGIHLDTDKLIF
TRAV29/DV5,CAASTYESSTSDWGLVPPNDKLIF
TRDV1,CALGEWIRIGKLIF
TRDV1,CALGEPSLSLLRGIRCGDKLIF
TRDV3,CAFIGPEEDDTDKLIF
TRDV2,CACDTVGDKADKLIF
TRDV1,CALGEHLGGYAGHTDKLIF
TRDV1,CALGVGLQDYWGIRHPFLTAQLFF
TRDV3,CASRPLDTDKLIF
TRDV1,CALGEPTPFALVTGGYANTDKLIF
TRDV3,CAFSPLHRTGGITDKLIF
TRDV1,CALGTVIVLGDTTDKLIF
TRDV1,CALGELNFPPTVGGYDAVYADKLIF
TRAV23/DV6,CAVPTDPQAGGVCTDKLIF